The next 27 T cell receptor beta chains were all read from a single sample in a study of cytomegalovirus exposure and HLA in healthy donors. Primers included in the PCR were 60 Vbeta and 13 Jbeta primers. TCRdb's copy holds only in-frame clones and misses some; the assay was immunoSEQ multiplex PCR. The table has more than 150,000 clones, more than 75% seen once; the top ten hold around 2.3%. The sequencing input was PBMCs. All receptors derive from a woman aged 30 to 39 in good health and CMV-seropositive.

In DNA, the CDR3 is TGTGCCAGCAGCTTAGCTGACAGGGCCACAGAGACCCAGTACTTC. Encoded protein: CASSLADRATETQYF. The chain couples TRBV7-8 to TRBJ2-5, with 7 positions matching TRBD1. The V and J ends lost 0 bases and 4 bases, in that order; junction bases with no gene match: 5. The CDR3 spans 15 residues. In germline, CDR1 is SGHVS, CDR2 FQNEAQ.

The V and J genes are TRBV6-4 and TRBJ2-4; TRBD1 might be the D (5 bases). Germline CDR1 and CDR2: MRHNA and SNTAGT. Trimming shortened V by 2 bases and J by 0 bases, and 17 bases separated the two germline ends. The length of the CDR3 is 18 residues. For the CDR3, the DNA is TGTGCCAGCAGTGACCTTCAAGGGGATGGTATAGCCAAAAACATTCAGTACTTC. Translation gives CASSDLQGDGIAKNIQYF.

The chain employs TRBV10-1 and TRBJ1-2; no definite D call. The CDR3 runs 13 residues. Germline CDR1 reads WNHNN; CDR2 reads SYGVQD (reference sequence). V lost 3 bases, J lost 2 bases, and 7 bases lay in between. CDR3 nucleotides: TGCGCCAGCAGTGAATCAGGCAACTATGGCTACACCTTC. It encodes CASSESGNYGYTF.

The chain has TRBV4-2 and TRBJ1-4; TRBD1 matches at 10 bases. Losses at the gene ends were 1 base for V and 2 bases for J; bases not matched to a gene: 4. The CDR3 contains 17 residues. Germline V gives CDR1 LGHNA, CDR2 YNFKEQ. The CDR3 here is CASSQGQGATTNEKLFF. The DNA for the CDR3 is TGTGCCAGCAGCCAAGGACAGGGGGCGACGACTAATGAAAAACTGTTTTTT.

The V and J genes are TRBV6-6 and TRBJ2-1; TRBD1 is a possible D gene (8 bases). Looked up from germline, CDR1 is MNHNY and CDR2 is SVGAGI (reference sequence). The CDR3 runs 16 residues. V shed 6 bases and J shed 6 bases, with 21 bases lying between them. CDR3 DNA: TGTGCCAGCAGAAGAAGACAGGGGAGGGGGGGCAATGAGCAGTTCTTC. Protein: CASRRRQGRGGNEQFF.

The J gene is TRBJ2-1, the V gene TRBV7-9, with D possibly being TRBD1 (5 bases). Trimming cost V 3 bases and J 8 bases, with 20 bases left between them. This CDR3 spans 16 amino acids. CDR1 and CDR2 (germline): SEHNR, FQNEAQ (reference sequence). The CDR3 is CASSFSSQGIRDEQFF. In nucleotides, the CDR3 is TGTGCCAGCAGCTTTTCAAGCCAGGGCATTAGGGATGAGCAGTTCTTC.

The genes are TRBV7-9 and TRBJ2-1; 9 bases line up with TRBD1. In germline, CDR1 is SEHNR, CDR2 FQNEAQ (reference sequence). The CDR3 consists of 15 residues. J gave up 6 bases and V 0 bases, and 3 bases lay outside the gene matches. CDR3 coding DNA: TGTGCCAGCAGCTTAGCGACGACAGGGGGCAATGAGCAGTTCTTC. Translated: CASSLATTGGNEQFF.

V usage is TRBV4-3 and J usage is TRBJ2-7; 10 nucleotides agree with TRBD1. Germline V gene data show CDR1 as LGHNA and CDR2 as YSLEER. After removal of 4 bases from V and 3 bases from J, the junction contained 3 bases not matched to a gene. The CDR3 loop spans 14 amino acids. The CDR3 nucleotides are TGCGCCAGCAGCCGCGGGACAGGGGACTACGAGCAGTACTTC. This gives the protein CASSRGTGDYEQYF.

This clone came up once. The chain recombines TRBV25-1 with TRBJ1-5, with TRBD1 identical over 8 bases. CDR3 size: 17 residues. V lost 7 bases and J lost 3; bases outside the gene matches: 14. From germline, CDR1 is MGHDK and CDR2 SYGVNS. DNA of the CDR3: TGTGCCAGCACCATTAAGGATCCGGACAGGGTCAATCAGCCCCAGCATTTT. Translated: CASTIKDPDRVNQPQHF.

A note on this clone: At one of its ends the junction is not consistent with the germline gene, which may arise from a read error. This sequence joins TRBV5-1 and TRBJ2-6, with a tentative D call TRBD2 (7 bases). The CDR3 has 17 residues. Germline V gives CDR1 SGHRS, CDR2 YFSETQ. CDR3 amino acids: CASSLGAGAAGANGLTF. Written as DNA, the CDR3 is TGCGCCAGCAGCTTGGGGGCGGGGGCAGCTGGGGCCAACGGCCTGACTTTC.

In this sample, this clone turned up a few times. The chain carries TRBV9 and TRBJ2-3, with TRBD2 as a possible D gene (5 bases). Trimming shortened V by 4 bases and J by 4 bases, and 10 bases separated the two germline ends. CDR3 size: 13 residues. Looked up from germline, CDR1 is SGDLS and CDR2 is YYNGEE. The CDR3 region has the DNA TGTGCCAGCAGCCATTCGGGGTCAGATACGCAGTATTTT. It encodes CASSHSGSDTQYF.

This chain links TRBV7-9 with TRBJ1-6, with D perhaps TRBD1 (6 bases). The CDR3 has 14 amino acids. V lost 1 base to trimming and J lost 8 bases, with 9 bases between them. Germline CDR1 and CDR2: SEHNR and FQNEAQ (reference sequence). This chain's CDR3 is CASSLGQADSPLHF. CDR3 DNA sequence: TGTGCCAGCAGCTTAGGACAGGCTGATTCACCCCTCCACTTT. Full variable domain (missing parts from reference TRBV7-9 and TRBJ1-6): DTGVSQNPRHKITKRGQNVTFRCDPISEHNRLYWYRQTLGQGPEFLTYFQNEAQLEKSRLLSDRFSAERPKGSFSTLEIQRTEQGDSAMYLCASSLGQADSPLHFGNGTRLTVT.

This rearrangement joins TRBV6-4 to TRBJ2-1; TRBD2 matches at 10 bases. The V segment lost 4 bases and the J segment 5 bases; nucleotides outside the gene matches: 5. Germline CDR1 is MRHNA and CDR2 is SNTAGT. This CDR3 spans 15 amino acids. This chain's CDR3 is CASSAELAGHNEQFF. CDR3 nucleotides: TGTGCCAGCAGTGCCGAACTAGCGGGGCACAATGAGCAGTTCTTC.

The rearrangement joins TRBV11-2 to TRBJ2-2, with 7 nucleotides matching TRBD2. CDR3 length: 15 amino acids. The V gene's germline CDR1 is SGHAT and CDR2 FQNNGV. Losses at the gene ends were 3 bases for V and 5 bases for J; bases not matched to a gene: 6. The CDR3 sequence is CASSLLSGPTGELFF. As DNA, the CDR3 is TGTGCCAGCAGCTTGCTTAGCGGGCCTACCGGGGAGCTGTTTTTT.

This clone has a handful of counts. This chain uses TRBV5-5 with TRBJ2-3, with D maybe TRBD1 (6 bases). Germline V gives CDR1 SGHKS, CDR2 YYEKEE (reference sequence). The V end was cut by 4 bases, the J end by 5 bases, with 20 bases between. This CDR3 is 16 amino acids long. The chain's CDR3 is CASSLTGFNLIDTQYF. As DNA, the CDR3 is TGTGCCAGCAGCCTAACAGGGTTTAATTTAATAGATACGCAGTATTTT.

The chain joins TRBV6-5 to TRBJ1-2, with no clear D. Trimming stripped 3 bases from V and 4 bases from J, with 12 bases between. This CDR3 spans 14 amino acids. Germline loops: CDR1 MNHEY, CDR2 SVGAGI. Here the CDR3 DNA reads TGTGCCAGCAGTTATGCGGGCCGCCTCTATGGCTACACCTTC. Its protein product is CASSYAGRLYGYTF.

The V gene is TRBV7-9, the J gene TRBJ2-7; perhaps TRBD2 as D (5 bases). The germline CDR1 and CDR2 sequences are SEHNR and FQNEAQ (reference sequence). Deletions cut 5 bases from V and 2 bases from J, with 16 bases between. The CDR3 covers 15 residues. The CDR3 is CASSPGLFEPYEQYF. DNA for the CDR3: TGTGCCAGCAGCCCTGGACTTTTTGAGCCCTACGAGCAGTACTTC.

This chain links TRBV6-1 with TRBJ1-6; 11 nucleotides line up with TRBD1. The CDR3 spans 17 residues. Trimming took 4 bases from V and 9 from J; bases not matched to a gene: 11. Germline assignment: CDR1 MNHNS and CDR2 SASEGT. CDR3 DNA: TGTGCCAGCAGTGGATGGGATGGACAGGGGGCGAGTTCACCCCTCCACTTT. Its protein is CASSGWDGQGASSPLHF.

The chain recombines TRBV18 with TRBJ2-2; 10 bases are a match to TRBD2. CDR1 and CDR2 from the germline V gene are KGHSH and LQKENI. This CDR3 has 16 amino acids. Trimming took 10 bases from V and 4 from J; bases not matched to a gene: 12. This CDR3 is CATSALSGGPTGELFF. The CDR3, as DNA: TGTGCCACCTCCGCCCTTAGCGGGGGGCCCACCGGGGAGCTGTTTTTT.

The V and J genes are TRBV6-6 and TRBJ2-5; TRBD1 matches at 8 bases. CDR3 size: 16 residues. V shed 6 bases and J 2 bases; nucleotides not matched to a gene: 11. The germline gives CDR1 MNHNY, CDR2 SVGAGI (reference sequence). CDR3 coding DNA: TGTGCCAGCAGAAAACCGGGACAGGCGATACAAGAGACCCAGTACTTC. Residues: CASRKPGQAIQETQYF.

The chain links TRBV27 to TRBJ2-7; possible D gene TRBD1, 5 bases. Germline V lookup: CDR1 MNHEY, CDR2 SMNVEV (reference sequence). CDR3 length: 16 residues. V lost 5 bases, J lost 2 bases, and 19 bases lay in between. In DNA, the CDR3 is TGTGCCAGCAGTCCAATCGCGGTCAGGGCCACCTACGAGCAGTACTTC. Its translation is CASSPIAVRATYEQYF.

The table lists this clone with a count of one. The chain couples TRBV7-9 to TRBJ1-4, with unresolved D. The CDR3 is 15 amino acids. Looked up from germline, CDR1 is SEHNR and CDR2 is FQNEAQ (reference sequence). Trimming stripped 6 bases from V and 6 bases from J, with 17 bases between. The CDR3 sequence: CASRPMGREDEKLFF. For the CDR3, the DNA is TGTGCCAGCAGGCCCATGGGGAGAGAGGATGAAAAACTGTTTTTT.

This clone was seen once. The rearrangement links TRBV6-6 to TRBJ1-5; D might be TRBD1 (6 bases). Trimming removed 4 bases at V and 3 bases at J, with 16 bases between. The CDR3 consists of 16 residues. Germline V gives CDR1 MNHNY, CDR2 SVGAGI (reference sequence). CDR3 amino acids: CASSSNPGQNNQPQHF. The CDR3 DNA reads as TGTGCCAGCAGTTCGAACCCTGGACAGAACAATCAGCCCCAGCATTTT.

This chain uses TRBV4-1 with TRBJ1-1; possible D gene TRBD1, 6 bases. This CDR3 comprises 14 residues. The germline V and J ends were trimmed by 5 bases and 3 bases, with 13 bases remaining between them. Germline assignment: CDR1 MGHRA and CDR2 YSYEKL. The CDR3 reads CASSYREEHTEAFF. Here the CDR3 DNA reads TGCGCCAGCAGCTACAGGGAAGAGCACACTGAAGCTTTCTTT.

The chain is built from TRBV6-1 and TRBJ1-1; D might be TRBD1 (5 bases). CDR1 and CDR2 (germline): MNHNS, SASEGT. This CDR3 comprises 14 residues. Trimming pared 7 bases from V and 5 bases from J, leaving 17 bases between. Here the CDR3 reads CASILTGGRTEAFF. CDR3 in DNA: TGTGCCAGCATCCTAACGGGGGGTCGGACTGAAGCTTTCTTT.

The CDR3 here is CASSWYRVRNSPLHF. In nucleotides, the CDR3 is TGTGCCAGCAGCTGGTACAGGGTCCGGAATTCACCCCTCCACTTT. J is TRBJ1-6 and V is TRBV7-2, with TRBD1 as a possible D gene (6 bases). Germline loops: CDR1 SGHTA, CDR2 FQGNSA. Trimming removed 4 bases at V and 7 bases at J, with 14 bases between. The CDR3 covers 15 residues.

CDR3 DNA sequence: TGTGCCAGCAGCTTAGATCAGGACGGGAGCTCTGGAAACACCATATATTTT. Its translation is CASSLDQDGSSGNTIYF. The gene calls are TRBV11-2 and TRBJ1-3, with D hard to call. The CDR3 sequence is 17 residues long. Germline CDR1 reads SGHAT; CDR2 reads FQNNGV. V was clipped by 0 bases and J by 0 bases, with 12 bases between them.